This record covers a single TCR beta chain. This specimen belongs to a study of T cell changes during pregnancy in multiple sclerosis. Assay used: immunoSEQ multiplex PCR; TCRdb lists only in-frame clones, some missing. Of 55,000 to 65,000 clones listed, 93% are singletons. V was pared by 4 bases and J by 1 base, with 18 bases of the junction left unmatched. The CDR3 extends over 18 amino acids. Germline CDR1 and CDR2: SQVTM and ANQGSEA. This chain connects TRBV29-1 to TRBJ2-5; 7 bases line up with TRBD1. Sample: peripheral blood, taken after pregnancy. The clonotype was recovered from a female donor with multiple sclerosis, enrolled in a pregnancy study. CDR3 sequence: CSVAGQAIRADSQETQYF. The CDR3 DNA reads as TGCAGCGTTGCAGGACAGGCGATCCGAGCGGACTCCCAAGAGACCCAGTACTTC. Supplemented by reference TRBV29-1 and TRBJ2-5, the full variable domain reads SAVISQKPSRDICQRGTSLTIQCQVDSQVTMMFWYRQQPGQSLTLIATANQGSEATYESGFVIDKFPISRPNLTFSTLTVSNMSPEDSSIYLCSVAGQAIRADSQETQYFGPGTRLLVL.